This TCR beta chain is drawn from a study of blood T cell repertoires in COVID-19. As for the study in general: The United States, Italy and Spain supplied acute and convalescent COVID-19 samples.

The CDR3 has 14 residues. Trimming took off 0 bases at V and 1 base at J, with 7 bases between the two ends. Germline V gene lookup returns CDR1 SGHRS and CDR2 YFSETQ. While infection was still active, Seattle patients were enrolled and then followed longitudinally. Clones were read by immunoSEQ multiplex PCR, and TCRdb kept only the in-frame ones, dropping some. The table lists under 200,000 clones, just under 90% of them singletons. This sequence joins TRBV5-1 and TRBJ2-5; D is unclear. The clonotype originates from an older woman with COVID-19, enrolled during active disease. Sample: peripheral blood. Here the CDR3 reads CASSLAAGQETQYF. CDR3 in DNA: TGCGCCAGCAGCTTGGCGGCAGGCCAAGAGACCCAGTACTTC.